What follows are 25 T cell receptor beta chains derived from one specimen sequenced in a study of blood T cell repertoires in COVID-19. The repertoire was sequenced with immunoSEQ multiplex PCR; TCRdb's copy has only in-frame clones and lacks some. Of 80,000 or so clones in the sample, 75% to 85% were seen once. Sequencing input: peripheral blood. These receptor sequences come from a woman between 65 and 79 years old with acute or convalescent COVID-19.

The chain recombines TRBV7-9 with TRBJ2-4; TRBD1 is a possible D gene (5 bases). CDR3 length: 15 residues. V shed 1 base and J shed 2 bases, with 9 bases lying between them. Germline V gene data show CDR1 as SEHNR and CDR2 as FQNEAQ (reference sequence). The CDR3, as DNA: TGTGCCAGCAGCTTAGAGGCAGGGTCCAAAAACATTCAGTACTTC. Translation gives CASSLEAGSKNIQYF.

The chain links TRBV7-6 to TRBJ1-1; the D is unclear. The germline CDR1 and CDR2 sequences are SGHVS and FNYEAQ. Trimming removed 3 bases at V and 3 bases at J, with 14 bases between. This CDR3 comprises 15 residues. CDR3 residues: CASSFVGAEDTEAFF. In DNA form, the CDR3 reads TGTGCCAGCAGCTTTGTAGGTGCTGAGGACACTGAAGCTTTCTTT.

For the CDR3, the DNA is TGTGCCAGTAGTCATTCCGGGACAGAAAGGCAGCCCCAGCATTTT. Its translation is CASSHSGTERQPQHF. J is TRBJ1-5 and V is TRBV19; 7 bases are shared with TRBD1. The CDR3 runs 15 residues. V was pared by 5 bases and J by 7 bases, with 11 bases of the junction left unmatched. Germline assignment: CDR1 LNHDA and CDR2 SQIVND (reference sequence).

The genes are TRBV18 and TRBJ2-1, with 12 bases matching TRBD2. Per the germline V gene, CDR1 is KGHSH and CDR2 is LQKENI. The CDR3 spans 16 residues. The V segment lost 5 bases and the J segment 4 bases; nucleotides outside the gene matches: 6. As DNA, the CDR3 is TGTGCCAGCTCATTGACTAGCGGGGGTTTTTACAATGAGCAGTTCTTC. This translates into CASSLTSGGFYNEQFF.

In this sample, this clone turned up a few times. The rearrangement links TRBV6-2 or TRBV6-3 to TRBJ1-5; 9 bases line up with TRBD1. The V gene's germline CDR1 is MNHEY and CDR2 SVGEGT. After removal of 5 bases from V and 5 bases from J, the junction contained 10 bases not matched to a gene. The CDR3 is 16 amino acids. The CDR3 DNA sequence: TGTGCCAGCAGTCCCTTAGACAGGGGGTTCGATCAGCCCCAGCATTTT. Its protein is CASSPLDRGFDQPQHF.

At least ten counts were recorded for this clone. V gene TRBV4-1 combines with J gene TRBJ2-6; D remains unclear. CDR1 MGHRA and CDR2 YSYEKL come from the germline V gene. Trimming left V 0 bases short and J 0 bases short, with 3 bases between. The CDR3 is made up of 15 amino acids. The CDR3 DNA reads TGCGCCAGCAGCCAAGACGGCTCTGGGGCCAACGTCCTGACTTTC. This sequence encodes CASSQDGSGANVLTF.

V usage is TRBV6-5 and J usage is TRBJ1-1; 8 bases align to TRBD1. The J segment lost 5 bases and the V segment lost 4 bases, leaving 9 bases of the junction unmatched. This CDR3 comprises 15 residues. CDR1 is MNHEY and CDR2 is SVGAGI in the germline V gene. The CDR3 DNA reads TGTGCCAGCAGTTGGGGGGACAGGTCTGGAACTGAAGCTTTCTTT. Protein: CASSWGDRSGTEAFF.

The V and J genes are TRBV11-3 and TRBJ1-1, with 7 nucleotides matching TRBD1. Germline V lookup: CDR1 SGHNT, CDR2 YENEEA. This CDR3 has 13 amino acids. V lost 4 bases, J lost 4 bases, and 3 bases stayed unmatched. Here the CDR3 DNA reads TGTGCCAGCAGCTCCGCAGGGGGCACTGAAGCTTTCTTT. Translating it yields CASSSAGGTEAFF.

This clone has just a few counts. The rearrangement uses TRBV4-1 and TRBJ2-2; D remains ambiguous. The V gene lost 4 bases and the J gene lost 4 bases, with 16 bases spanning the gap. The CDR3 runs to 16 residues. Germline V gene data show CDR1 as MGHRA and CDR2 as YSYEKL. CDR3 region: CASSPLPTRGTGELFF. In DNA, the CDR3 is TGCGCCAGCAGCCCCCTGCCCACCCGAGGCACCGGGGAGCTGTTTTTT.

The CDR3 region has the DNA TGTGCTAGTGGCCCGGAGGGGGCTCCTAATGAAAAACTGTTTTTT. Translation: CASGPEGAPNEKLFF. The chain is built from TRBV12-5 and TRBJ1-4; 7 nucleotides match TRBD1. V gave up 6 bases and J gave up 3 bases; unmatched junction bases: 7. This CDR3 is 15 amino acids long. Germline-derived CDR1 and CDR2 are LGHNT and FRNRAP.

The chain couples TRBV19 to TRBJ1-2, with D perhaps TRBD1 (6 bases). The CDR3 sequence is 16 residues long. The V and J ends lost 6 bases and 0 bases respectively, with 17 bases between them. Per the germline V gene, CDR1 is LNHDA and CDR2 is SQIVND (reference sequence). The CDR3 protein is CASRGTMHRANYGYTF. For the CDR3, the DNA is TGTGCCAGTAGGGGGACAATGCATCGAGCTAACTATGGCTACACCTTC.

The chain links TRBV6-6 to TRBJ1-5, with 9 bases identical to TRBD1. Per germline, CDR1 MNHNY and CDR2 SVGAGI (reference sequence). V was clipped by 6 bases and J by 6 bases; unmatched bases: 6. The CDR3 loop spans 14 amino acids. CDR3 nucleotides: TGTGCCAGCAGAACCGGGACAGGGTTTCAGCCCCAGCATTTT. Translating gives CASRTGTGFQPQHF.

The rearrangement links TRBV5-1 to TRBJ1-3; TRBD1 agrees at 11 bases. The CDR3 extends over 15 amino acids. The germline V gene has CDR1 SGHRS and CDR2 YFSETQ. V lost 4 bases to trimming and J lost 4 bases; unmatched junction nucleotides: 4. CDR3 nucleotide sequence: TGCGCCAGCAGCCTCGGGACAGGGGGAGGAAACACCATATATTTT. Translated, it gives CASSLGTGGGNTIYF.

J is TRBJ2-7 and V is TRBV12-5, with D tentatively TRBD2 (5 bases). CDR3 length: 14 amino acids. CDR1 and CDR2 (germline): LGHNT, FRNRAP. V gave up 7 bases and J gave up 6 bases, with 19 bases separating them. Written as DNA, the CDR3 is TGTGCTAGTGCCCCTCCGCTCGGAGGAGGCGAGCAGTACTTC. Translation gives CASAPPLGGGEQYF.

The CDR3 sequence: CASSWTGGKDQPQHF. DNA of the CDR3: TGCGCCAGCAGCTGGACAGGGGGCAAGGATCAGCCCCAGCATTTT. The J gene is TRBJ1-5, the V gene TRBV5-1, with 11 bases aligning to TRBD1. V lost 3 bases to trimming and J lost 5 bases; unmatched junction nucleotides: 4. CDR3 length: 15 amino acids. The germline gives CDR1 SGHRS, CDR2 YFSETQ.

In this sample, this clone turned up a few times. The chain has TRBV6-1 and TRBJ2-3; tentatively, D is TRBD1 (6 bases). There are 20 residues in the CDR3. Germline loops: CDR1 MNHNS, CDR2 SASEGT. Trimming shortened V by 2 bases and J by 0 bases, and 24 bases separated the two germline ends. This chain's CDR3 is CASSEPLPGVAVISTDTQYF. CDR3 coding DNA: TGTGCCAGCAGTGAACCCCTCCCAGGGGTCGCAGTAATTAGCACAGATACGCAGTATTTT.

This chain links TRBV5-6 with TRBJ2-7; TRBD2 might be the D (5 bases). The CDR3 covers 15 residues. Germline CDR1 reads SGHDT; CDR2 reads YYEEEE. V lost 0 bases and J lost 0, with 10 bases in between. The CDR3 here is CASSLVGRSSYEQYF. The CDR3 DNA sequence: TGTGCCAGCAGCTTGGTGGGGAGATCCTCCTACGAGCAGTACTTC.

V usage is TRBV9 and J usage is TRBJ1-6; 9 bases map to TRBD1. CDR3 length: 16 amino acids. Per germline, CDR1 SGDLS and CDR2 YYNGEE. V gave up 3 bases and J gave up 6 bases; unmatched junction bases: 7. The CDR3 sequence is CASSATGQGLNSPLHF. The CDR3 bases are TGTGCCAGCAGCGCTACGGGACAGGGACTTAATTCACCCCTCCACTTT. The whole variable domain, filled in from reference TRBV9 and TRBJ1-6, reads DSGVTQTPKHLITATGQRVTLRCSPRSGDLSVYWYQQSLDQGLQFLIQYYNGEERAKGNILERFSAQQFPDLHSELNLSSLELGDSALYFCASSATGQGLNSPLHFGNGTRLTVT.

The gene calls are TRBV18 and TRBJ2-5, with TRBD2 matching 8 bases. CDR1 is KGHSH and CDR2 is LQKENI in the germline V gene. This CDR3 comprises 15 residues. V trimming: 4 bases; J trimming: 4 bases; junction bases outside the gene matches: 8. The CDR3 sequence is CASSLGLGTRETQYF. As DNA, the CDR3 is TGTGCCAGCTCACTGGGACTAGGAACCCGAGAGACCCAGTACTTC.

The sample holds a few counts of this clone. The chain links TRBV19 to TRBJ2-7, with 8 bases that match TRBD1. CDR1 is LNHDA and CDR2 is SQIVND in the germline V gene (reference sequence). The junction had 7 bases not matched to a gene; V was cut back by 4 bases and J by 2 bases. CDR3 length: 15 residues. The CDR3 DNA follows: TGTGCCAGTAGTAGCCGCAGGGGGCGACCCTACGAGCAGTACTTC. The encoded protein is CASSSRRGRPYEQYF.

J is TRBJ2-1 and V is TRBV4-2, with D tentatively TRBD2 (6 bases). With 0 bases removed from V and 1 base from J, the gap between germline ends came to 7 bases. This CDR3 has 15 amino acids. Per germline, CDR1 LGHNA and CDR2 YNFKEQ. Here the CDR3 DNA reads TGTGCCAGCAGCCAAGACGCGGGGTCCTACAATGAGCAGTTCTTC. It translates to CASSQDAGSYNEQFF.

The chain employs TRBV6-5 and TRBJ1-2, with 8 nucleotides matching TRBD1. The CDR3 has 12 residues. V trimming: 7 bases; J trimming: 4 bases; junction bases outside the gene matches: 2. Germline V lookup: CDR1 MNHEY, CDR2 SVGAGI. The CDR3 protein is CASTGQGYGYTF. The CDR3 nucleotides are TGTGCCAGCACCGGACAGGGCTATGGCTACACCTTC.

The J gene is TRBJ2-7, the V gene TRBV2, with 7 positions matching TRBD1. The CDR3 covers 15 residues. J gave up 2 bases and V 5 bases, and 9 bases lay outside the gene matches. CDR1 and CDR2 from the germline V gene are SNHLY and FYNNEI. CDR3 protein: CASSSEGAVAYEQYF. The CDR3 DNA sequence: TGTGCCAGCAGTTCCGAGGGGGCAGTGGCCTACGAGCAGTACTTC.

This chain joins TRBV7-9 and TRBJ1-2, with a tentative D call TRBD1 (6 bases). The V end lost 1 base, the J end lost 2 bases, and 11 bases lay between the germline ends. The CDR3 extends over 15 amino acids. In germline, CDR1 is SEHNR, CDR2 FQNEAQ (reference sequence). The CDR3 DNA is TGTGCCAGCAGCTTAGGGTCGGGGGGCAACTATGGCTACACCTTC. Its protein product is CASSLGSGGNYGYTF.

This clone was observed a single time. The chain joins TRBV5-1 to TRBJ2-5, with 9 bases lining up with TRBD1. This CDR3 is 14 amino acids long. Germline V CDR1 and CDR2: SGHRS, YFSETQ. J was trimmed by 7 bases and V by 2 bases; bases with no gene match: 6. The CDR3 loop is CASSFRQGEGTQYF. Here the CDR3 DNA reads TGCGCCAGCAGCTTTAGACAGGGGGAAGGGACCCAGTACTTC.